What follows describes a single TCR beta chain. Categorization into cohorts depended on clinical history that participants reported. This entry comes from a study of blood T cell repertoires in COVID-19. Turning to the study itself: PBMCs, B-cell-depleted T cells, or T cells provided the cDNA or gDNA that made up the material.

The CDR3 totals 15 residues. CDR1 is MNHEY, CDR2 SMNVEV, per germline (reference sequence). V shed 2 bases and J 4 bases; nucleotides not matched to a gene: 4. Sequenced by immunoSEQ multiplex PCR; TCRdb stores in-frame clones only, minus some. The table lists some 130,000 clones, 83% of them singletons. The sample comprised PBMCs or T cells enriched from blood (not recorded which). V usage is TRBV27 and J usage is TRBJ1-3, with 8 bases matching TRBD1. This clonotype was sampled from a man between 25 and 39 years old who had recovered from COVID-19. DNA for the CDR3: TGTGCCAGCAGTTTACAGGGGGCGTCGGGAAACACCATATATTTT. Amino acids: CASSLQGASGNTIYF.